These T cell receptor beta chains were read from a single sample in a study of blood T cells in healthy people across ages. TCRdb reprocessed the 5' RACE reads with MiXCR, giving one entry per CDR3 protein. This sample has under 800,000 distinct CDR3 sequences, with approximately 43% found just once. Sequencing was performed on blood. The receptors shown here come from a woman aged 55-75 years in good health. Each CDR3 is given with its conserved first and last residue. A D gene is named only where the DNA matches it firmly. Only part of the rows carry a size: once, few, many, or a class if the clone is expanded.

clone size: NA; V gene: TRBV7-2; J gene: TRBJ2-3; D gene: TRBD2; CDR3 protein: CASSLTSGSRIGTDTQYF; CDR3 DNA: TGTGCCAGCAGCTTAACTAGCGGGAGTAGGATAGGCACAGATACGCAGTATTTT
clone size: NA; V gene: TRBV20-1; J gene: TRBJ1-2; D gene: TRBD1; CDR3 protein: CSASSGGADGYTF; CDR3 DNA: TGCAGTGCTAGCTCAGGGGGCGCTGATGGCTACACCTTC
clone size: few; V gene: TRBV10-3; J gene: TRBJ1-1; D gene: NA; CDR3 protein: CAIMPEDMNTEAFF; CDR3 DNA: TGTGCCATCATGCCGGAGGACATGAACACTGAAGCTTTCTTT
clone size: NA; V gene: TRBV30; J gene: TRBJ1-1; D gene: NA; CDR3 protein: CAWSVSGSTEAFF; CDR3 DNA: TGTGCCTGGAGTGTCTCCGGAAGCACTGAAGCTTTCTTT
clone size: few; V gene: TRBV5-1; J gene: TRBJ1-6; D gene: NA; CDR3 protein: CASSLGRSGANSPLHF; CDR3 DNA: TGCGCCAGCAGCTTGGGTCGTTCAGGGGCTAATTCACCCCTCCACTTT
clone size: NA; V gene: TRBV21-1; J gene: TRBJ1-1; D gene: NA; CDR3 protein: CASSKTRGGPRNTEAFF; CDR3 DNA: TGTGCCAGCAGCAAAACCCGAGGCGGGCCTCGGAACACTGAAGCTTTCTTT
clone size: NA; V gene: TRBV28; J gene: TRBJ1-2; D gene: TRBD1; CDR3 protein: CASSSDRGDYGYTF; CDR3 DNA: TGTGCCAGCAGTTCCGACAGGGGCGACTATGGCTACACCTTC
clone size: NA; V gene: TRBV3-1; J gene: TRBJ1-2; D gene: NA; CDR3 protein: CASSQTGKTGYTF; CDR3 DNA: TGTGCCAGCAGCCAAACCGGAAAGACAGGCTACACCTTC
clone size: few; V gene: TRBV25-1; J gene: TRBJ2-3; D gene: NA; CDR3 protein: CASSTYADTQYF; CDR3 DNA: TGTGCCAGCAGTACCTACGCAGATACGCAGTATTTT
clone size: NA; V gene: TRBV4-3; J gene: TRBJ2-7; D gene: TRBD2; CDR3 protein: CASSQRLAGSNEQYF; CDR3 DNA: TGCGCCAGCAGCCAGAGACTAGCGGGAAGCAACGAGCAGTACTTC
clone size: few; V gene: TRBV20-1; J gene: TRBJ2-4; D gene: TRBD2; CDR3 protein: CSAIGLAENIQYF; CDR3 DNA: TGCAGTGCCATTGGACTAGCGGAAAACATTCAGTACTTC
clone size: NA; V gene: TRBV27; J gene: TRBJ1-6; D gene: TRBD1; CDR3 protein: CASSRRLDRTYNSPLHF; CDR3 DNA: TGTGCCAGCAGCCGAAGGCTGGACAGGACCTATAATTCACCCCTCCACTTT
clone size: once; V gene: TRBV7-2; J gene: TRBJ1-3; D gene: TRBD1; CDR3 protein: CASSSGTGRGNTIYF; CDR3 DNA: TGTGCCAGCAGCTCCGGGACAGGGAGAGGAAACACCATATATTTT
clone size: NA; V gene: TRBV5-1; J gene: TRBJ2-3; D gene: TRBD2; CDR3 protein: CASSRSGSGGSDTQYF; CDR3 DNA: TGCGCCAGCAGCCGGAGTGGGAGCGGGGGGTCGGATACGCAGTATTTT
clone size: few; V gene: TRBV3-1; J gene: TRBJ2-1; D gene: NA; CDR3 protein: CASSQVQDEQFF; CDR3 DNA: TGTGCCAGCAGCCAAGTACAGGATGAGCAGTTCTTC
clone size: NA; V gene: TRBV5-1; J gene: TRBJ1-1; D gene: NA; CDR3 protein: CASSLVGTENTEAFF; CDR3 DNA: TGCGCCAGCAGCTTGGTTGGGACCGAGAACACTGAAGCTTTCTTT
clone size: NA; V gene: TRBV21-1; J gene: TRBJ2-1; D gene: NA; CDR3 protein: CASVFSRGRCNEQFF; CDR3 DNA: TGTGCCAGCGTATTCAGCCGCGGGAGGTGCAATGAGCAGTTCTTC
clone size: NA; V gene: TRBV11-2; J gene: TRBJ2-4; D gene: TRBD2; CDR3 protein: CASSAGLAGKNIQYF; CDR3 DNA: TGTGCCAGCAGCGCGGGACTAGCGGGGAAAAACATTCAGTACTTC
clone size: many; V gene: TRBV7-2; J gene: TRBJ2-1; D gene: TRBD2; CDR3 protein: CASSMGLAGVREQFF; CDR3 DNA: TGTGCCAGCAGCATGGGACTAGCGGGAGTCCGTGAGCAGTTCTTC
clone size: few; V gene: TRBV5-1; J gene: TRBJ1-5; D gene: NA; CDR3 protein: CASSLDTGQPQHF; CDR3 DNA: TGCGCCAGCAGCTTGGATACGGGTCAGCCCCAGCATTTT
clone size: few; V gene: TRBV27; J gene: TRBJ2-7; D gene: TRBD1; CDR3 protein: CASSLETGGIHEQYF; CDR3 DNA: TGTGCCAGCAGTTTAGAGACAGGGGGTATCCACGAGCAGTACTTC
clone size: NA; V gene: TRBV15; J gene: TRBJ1-6; D gene: NA; CDR3 protein: CATSLNREPPLYF; CDR3 DNA: TGTGCCACCAGCCTAAACAGGGAACCACCCCTCTACTTT
clone size: NA; V gene: TRBV6-2/TRBV6-3; J gene: TRBJ2-3; D gene: NA; CDR3 protein: CASNDRGTQYF; CDR3 DNA: TGTGCCAGCAATGATCGAGGGACGCAGTATTTT
clone size: NA; V gene: TRBV4-3; J gene: TRBJ2-4; D gene: TRBD2; CDR3 protein: CASSQDFGTSGGLSKNIQYF; CDR3 DNA: TGCGCCAGCAGCCAAGATTTCGGGACTAGCGGGGGCTTATCCAAAAACATTCAGTACTTC
clone size: NA; V gene: TRBV7-9; J gene: TRBJ1-1; D gene: NA; CDR3 protein: CASSLGSWEGPVSIEAFF; CDR3 DNA: TGTGCCAGCAGCTTAGGAAGCTGGGAGGGCCCGGTATCGATTGAAGCTTTCTTT
clone size: few; V gene: TRBV7-9; J gene: TRBJ1-1; D gene: NA; CDR3 protein: CASSPAGRGWTEAFF; CDR3 DNA: TGTGCCAGCAGCCCAGCGGGCAGGGGCTGGACTGAAGCTTTCTTT
clone size: NA; V gene: TRBV6-6; J gene: TRBJ1-6; D gene: NA; CDR3 protein: CASSSRRGEDSPLHF; CDR3 DNA: TGTGCCAGCAGTTCGCGACGGGGGGAAGATTCACCCCTCCACTTT
clone size: NA; V gene: TRBV5-1; J gene: TRBJ2-7; D gene: TRBD1; CDR3 protein: CASSLGTGGTSYEQYF; CDR3 DNA: TGCGCCAGCAGCTTGGGGACAGGCGGCACCTCCTACGAGCAGTACTTC
clone size: few; V gene: TRBV7-2; J gene: TRBJ1-1; D gene: NA; CDR3 protein: CASSLKQLNTEAFF; CDR3 DNA: TGTGCCAGCAGCTTAAAACAGCTAAACACTGAAGCTTTCTTT
clone size: NA; V gene: TRBV20-1; J gene: TRBJ2-3; D gene: NA; CDR3 protein: CSAGADTFTDTQYF; CDR3 DNA: TGCAGTGCTGGAGCCGATACATTCACAGATACGCAGTATTTT
clone size: NA; V gene: TRBV6-1; J gene: TRBJ1-4; D gene: NA; CDR3 protein: CASRRSGPELFF; CDR3 DNA: TGTGCCAGCAGACGATCGGGACCTGAACTGTTTTTT
clone size: NA; V gene: TRBV12-3/TRBV12-4; J gene: TRBJ1-5; D gene: TRBD1; CDR3 protein: CASSTGTGGKPQHF; CDR3 DNA: TGTGCCAGCAGCACCGGGACAGGGGGCAAGCCCCAGCATTTT
clone size: NA; V gene: TRBV5-4; J gene: TRBJ2-7; D gene: NA; CDR3 protein: CASSRTASSYEQYF; CDR3 DNA: TGTGCCAGCAGTCGGACTGCGAGCTCCTACGAGCAGTACTTC
clone size: NA; V gene: TRBV29-1; J gene: TRBJ2-1; D gene: NA; CDR3 protein: CSVEIDSSAPYEQFF; CDR3 DNA: TGCAGCGTTGAAATAGACTCTAGCGCTCCCTACGAGCAGTTCTTC
clone size: NA; V gene: TRBV9; J gene: TRBJ2-1; D gene: NA; CDR3 protein: CASSVGLSLVSNEQFF; CDR3 DNA: TGTGCCAGCAGCGTAGGTCTGAGTCTTGTGAGCAATGAGCAGTTCTTC
clone size: NA; V gene: TRBV5-4; J gene: TRBJ2-5; D gene: TRBD1; CDR3 protein: CATGTGGNSGQETQYF; CDR3 DNA: TGTGCCACAGGGACAGGGGGCAATTCGGGCCAAGAGACCCAGTACTTC
clone size: few; V gene: TRBV6-2/TRBV6-3; J gene: TRBJ2-1; D gene: TRBD2; CDR3 protein: CASSYSRGRTSGRAEQFF; CDR3 DNA: TGTGCCAGCAGTTACTCCAGGGGGCGGACTAGCGGGAGGGCCGAACAGTTCTTC
clone size: NA; V gene: TRBV28; J gene: TRBJ2-2; D gene: NA; CDR3 protein: CASSLIRTTNTGELFF; CDR3 DNA: TGTGCCAGCAGTTTGATTAGGACAACGAACACCGGGGAGCTGTTTTTT
clone size: few; V gene: TRBV28; J gene: TRBJ1-6; D gene: NA; CDR3 protein: CASSSTTPDNSPLHF; CDR3 DNA: TGTGCCAGCAGTTCAACGACACCGGATAATTCACCCCTCCACTTT